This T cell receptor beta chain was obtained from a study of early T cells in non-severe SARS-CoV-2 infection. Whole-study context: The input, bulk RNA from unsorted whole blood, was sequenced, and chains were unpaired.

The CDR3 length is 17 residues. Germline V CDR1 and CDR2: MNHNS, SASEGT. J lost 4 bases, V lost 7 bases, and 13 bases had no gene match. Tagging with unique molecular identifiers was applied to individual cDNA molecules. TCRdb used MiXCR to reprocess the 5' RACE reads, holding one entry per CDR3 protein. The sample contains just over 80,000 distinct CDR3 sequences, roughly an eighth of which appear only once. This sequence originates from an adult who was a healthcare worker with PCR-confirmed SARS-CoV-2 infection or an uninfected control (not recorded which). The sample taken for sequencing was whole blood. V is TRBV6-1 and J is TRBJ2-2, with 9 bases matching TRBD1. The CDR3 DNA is TGTGCCAGCACCCGGAGTCGGGACAGGGTATTCACCGGGGAGCTGTTTTTT. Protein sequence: CASTRSRDRVFTGELFF.